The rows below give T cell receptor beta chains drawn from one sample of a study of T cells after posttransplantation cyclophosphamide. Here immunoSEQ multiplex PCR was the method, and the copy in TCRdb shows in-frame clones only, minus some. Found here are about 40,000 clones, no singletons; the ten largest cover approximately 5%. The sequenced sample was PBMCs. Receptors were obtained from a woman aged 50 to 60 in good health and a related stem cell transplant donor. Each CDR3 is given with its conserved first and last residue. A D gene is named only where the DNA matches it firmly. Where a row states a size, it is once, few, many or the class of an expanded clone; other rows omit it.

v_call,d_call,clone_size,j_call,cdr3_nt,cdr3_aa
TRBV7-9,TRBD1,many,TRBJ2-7,TGTGCCAGCAGCACCGGGACAGCAACCTACGAGCAGTACTTC,CASSTGTATYEQYF
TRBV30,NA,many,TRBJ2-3,TGTGCCTGGAGAGGGACTCTAAGCACAGATACGCAGTATTTT,CAWRGTLSTDTQYF
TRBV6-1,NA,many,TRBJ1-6,TGTGCCAGCAGTGAAGCCCGCCAGTTTAATTCACCCCTCCACTTT,CASSEARQFNSPLHF
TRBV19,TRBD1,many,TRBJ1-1,TGTGCCAGTAGTCTGACAGGGGCCTTGAACACTGAAGCTTTCTTT,CASSLTGALNTEAFF
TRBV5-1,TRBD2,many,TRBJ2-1,TGCGCCAGCAGCCCCGGGACTAGCTCCCATGAGCAGTTCTTC,CASSPGTSSHEQFF
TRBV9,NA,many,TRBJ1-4,TGTGCCAGCAGCGCCTACACAGATTTCGATGAAAAACTGTTTTTT,CASSAYTDFDEKLFF
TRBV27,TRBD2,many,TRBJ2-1,TGTGCCAGCAGTCCGGGCCGGGGTAGCGGGGCTATCTATGAGCAGTTCTTC,CASSPGRGSGAIYEQFF
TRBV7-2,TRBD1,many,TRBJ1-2,TGTGCCAGCAGCGCCCAACAGGGGAAGGATGGCTACACCTTC,CASSAQQGKDGYTF
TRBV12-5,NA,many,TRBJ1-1,TGTGCTAGTGGTTCGGGAGGGGCCACTGAAGCTTTCTTT,CASGSGGATEAFF
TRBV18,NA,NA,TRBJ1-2,TGCGCCAGCTCAACGGCAGGTGAATCCTATGACTACACCTTC,CASSTAGESYDYTF
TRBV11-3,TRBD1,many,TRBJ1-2,TGTGCCAGCAGCCAAAACCAGGGGGCGGACTATGGCTACACCTTC,CASSQNQGADYGYTF
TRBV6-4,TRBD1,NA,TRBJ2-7,TGTGCCAGCAGTCGGACAGGGGAGGGCGAGCAGTACTTC,CASSRTGEGEQYF
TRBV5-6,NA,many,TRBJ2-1,TGTGCCAGCACCCCAATACCCTCGAGCTCCTACAATGAGCAGTTCTTC,CASTPIPSSSYNEQFF
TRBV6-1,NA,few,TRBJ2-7,TGTGCCAGCAGACCGATAGGGGCCGAGCAGTACTTC,CASRPIGAEQYF
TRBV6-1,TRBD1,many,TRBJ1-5,TGTGCCAGCAGTCCCACAGGGGGTGGTCAGCCCCAGCATTTT,CASSPTGGGQPQHF
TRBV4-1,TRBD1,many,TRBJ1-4,TGCGCCAGCAGCCACCCGACAGGGACTAATGAAAAACTGTTTTTT,CASSHPTGTNEKLFF
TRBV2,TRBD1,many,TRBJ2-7,TGTGCCAGCAGTCTACAGGGGGCAAGGAACGAGCAGTACTTC,CASSLQGARNEQYF
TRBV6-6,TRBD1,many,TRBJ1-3,TGTGCCATCCTGGCCGGGACAGGGGGCGAAAACACCATATATTTT,CAILAGTGGENTIYF
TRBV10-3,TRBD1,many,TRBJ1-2,TGTGCCATAAGGGGACAGGTTAGCTATGGCTACACCTTC,CAIRGQVSYGYTF
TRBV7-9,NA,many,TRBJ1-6,TGTGCCAGCAGCTTAGGAGCAGGGGCGGATTCACCCCTCCACTTT,CASSLGAGADSPLHF
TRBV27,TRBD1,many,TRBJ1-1,TGTGCCAGCTCTCGCGGGACAGGGGGCTGGAGAGAGATGAACACTGAAGCTTTCTTT,CASSRGTGGWREMNTEAFF
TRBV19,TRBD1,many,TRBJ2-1,TGTGCCAGTAGCCGACAGGGGGCGATACCCTACAATGAGCAGTTCTTC,CASSRQGAIPYNEQFF
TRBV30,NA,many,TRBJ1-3,TGTGCCTGGAGTCGCGGGGACTCTGGAAACACCATATATTTT,CAWSRGDSGNTIYF
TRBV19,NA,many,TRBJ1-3,TGTGCCAGTAGTCGAGGGTTCGGAAACACCATATATTTT,CASSRGFGNTIYF
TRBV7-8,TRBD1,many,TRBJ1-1,TGTGCCAGCAGCAGACAGGGGTTAGGGGAAGCTTTCTTT,CASSRQGLGEAFF
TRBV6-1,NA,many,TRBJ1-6,TGTGCCAGCGTCGCTTGGACGGGAAATAATTCACCCCTCCACTTT,CASVAWTGNNSPLHF
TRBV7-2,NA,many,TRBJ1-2,TGTGCCAGCAGCTTAGCGAATTCGCTTAGGAGGGCGCGCGGCTACACCTTC,CASSLANSLRRARGYTF
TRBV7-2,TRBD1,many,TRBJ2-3,TGTGCCAGCAGCCCTATAGGACAGGGTCGAGGTTATTTT,CASSPIGQGRGYF
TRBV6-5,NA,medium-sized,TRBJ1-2,TGTGCCAGCAGTCGTGAACAGGGTCGTAAAGGCTACACCTTC,CASSREQGRKGYTF
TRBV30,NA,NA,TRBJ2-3,TGTGCCTGGAGTTCGGATAGCGTACTCACAGATACGCAGTATTTT,CAWSSDSVLTDTQYF
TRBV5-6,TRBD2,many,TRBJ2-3,TGTGCCAGCAGCTTCCGGGGGGGCGGCGCAGATACGCAGTATTTT,CASSFRGGGADTQYF
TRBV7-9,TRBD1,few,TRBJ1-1,TGTGCCAGCAGCGTCATCGGGGACAGCATGAACACTGAAGCTTTCTTT,CASSVIGDSMNTEAFF
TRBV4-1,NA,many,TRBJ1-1,TGCGCCAGCAGCCAAGACCTGGCAGGCGTTCGGACTGAAGCTTTCTTT,CASSQDLAGVRTEAFF
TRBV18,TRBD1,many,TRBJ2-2,TGTGCCAGCTCACCAAATCTCCGGGACAGGGGGCGCGCCGGGGAGCTGTTTTTT,CASSPNLRDRGRAGELFF
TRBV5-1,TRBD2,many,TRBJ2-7,TGCGCCAGCCCTAGACTAGCGGGGAGAGAGCAGTACTTC,CASPRLAGREQYF
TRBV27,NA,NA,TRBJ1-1,TGTGCCAGCAGCCTCTACCTGGGGGGGGGCTACACTGAAGCTTTCTTT,CASSLYLGGGYTEAFF
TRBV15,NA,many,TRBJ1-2,TGTGCCACCAGCAGAGAGAGGGCGGATAACTATGGCTACACCTTC,CATSRERADNYGYTF
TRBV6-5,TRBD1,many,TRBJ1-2,TGTGCCAGCAGTTCCCGACAGGGCGTCGACTCCTACACCTTC,CASSSRQGVDSYTF
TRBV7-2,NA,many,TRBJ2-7,TGTGCCAGCAGTCCCCCCTTCCGCTACGAGCAGTACTTC,CASSPPFRYEQYF
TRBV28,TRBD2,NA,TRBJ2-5,TGTGCCAGCAGTTCAAGGGGACTAGCGGAAGAGACCCAGTACTTC,CASSSRGLAEETQYF
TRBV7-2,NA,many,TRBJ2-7,TGTGCCAGCAGCTCCGGGATCCCCTACGAGCAGTACTTC,CASSSGIPYEQYF
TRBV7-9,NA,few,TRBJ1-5,TGTGCCAGCAGCTTAGATGGTTGGCAGGGGCGCGATCAGCCCCAGCATTTT,CASSLDGWQGRDQPQHF
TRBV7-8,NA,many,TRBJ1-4,TGTGCCAGCAGCTTAATGGCCAGGGGTGCAACTAATGAAAAACTGTTTTTT,CASSLMARGATNEKLFF
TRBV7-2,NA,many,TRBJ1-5,TGTGCCAGCAGCTTCGACAGCGGCAATCAGCCCCAGCATTTT,CASSFDSGNQPQHF
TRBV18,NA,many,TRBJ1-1,TGTGCCAGCTCACCACCCAGTCTGAACACTGAAGCTTTCTTT,CASSPPSLNTEAFF
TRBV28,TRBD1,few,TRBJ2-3,TGTGCCAGCAGTCCCGCCGGGACAGGGGGCGAAGATACGCAGTATTTT,CASSPAGTGGEDTQYF
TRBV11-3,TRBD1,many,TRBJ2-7,TGTGCCAGCAGCCCCGGACAGGGGGTCAACGAGCAGTACTTC,CASSPGQGVNEQYF
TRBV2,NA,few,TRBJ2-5,TGTGCCAGCAGTGGGGGGGGAGAGGGGGGGGCTACCCAGTACTTC,CASSGGGEGGATQYF
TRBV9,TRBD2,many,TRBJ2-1,TGTGCCAGCAGGATGGTGCGGGGGAGCTCCTACAATGAGCAGTTCTTC,CASRMVRGSSYNEQFF
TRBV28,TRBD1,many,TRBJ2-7,TGTGCCAGCAGTTTCAACAGGGGCTACGAGCAGTACTTC,CASSFNRGYEQYF
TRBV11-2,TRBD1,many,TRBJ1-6,TGTGCCAGCAGCTTAGGACTCGGACAGGGCAGTTCACCCCTCCACTTT,CASSLGLGQGSSPLHF
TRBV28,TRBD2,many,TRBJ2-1,TGTGCCAGCAGTCCCTCGGGACTAGCGGGGGGGAGGGATGAGCAGTTCTTC,CASSPSGLAGGRDEQFF
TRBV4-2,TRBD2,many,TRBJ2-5,TGTGCCAGCGCTAGCGGGGGGGCGGGGGAGACCCAGTACTTC,CASASGGAGETQYF
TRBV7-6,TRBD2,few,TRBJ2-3,TGTGCTAGCAGCTTAGGACTAGCGGGGGGCCAAGATACGCAGTATTTT,CASSLGLAGGQDTQYF
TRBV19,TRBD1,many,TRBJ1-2,TGTGCCAGTACCGAGGGACAGGGCTATGGCTACACCTTC,CASTEGQGYGYTF
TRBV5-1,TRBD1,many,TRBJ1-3,TGCGCCAGCAGCTTAGCAGGGGGCGCCTCTGGAAACACCATATATTTT,CASSLAGGASGNTIYF
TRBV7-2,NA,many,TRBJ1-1,TGTGCCAGCAGTCAAAGAAACAGGGCGAACACTGAAGCTTTCTTT,CASSQRNRANTEAFF
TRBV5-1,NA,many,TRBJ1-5,TGCGCCAGCAGCTTCCGGGGGGGCACAGATCAGCCCCAGCATTTT,CASSFRGGTDQPQHF